This T cell receptor beta chain emerged from a study of cytomegalovirus exposure and HLA in healthy donors. Looking at the study overall: Earlier results showed roughly 120 million unique TCR beta sequences derived from roughly 180 million T cells. Among the 398 donors who were genotyped, approximately 84% fell in the genetic ancestry cluster that is associated with self-reported Caucasian donors.

Of note for this clone: The antigen remains undetermined.

General study points: Most TCR sequences proved rare, with some public TCRs found in many donors.

The PCR contained 60 Vbeta and 13 Jbeta primers. Data came from immunoSEQ multiplex PCR; TCRdb stores just in-frame clones and leaves some out. Seen here are roughly 220,000 clones, more than 75% observed once, and the top ten hold around 3%. Looked up from germline, CDR1 is MNHEY and CDR2 is SMNVEV (reference sequence). The CDR3 is 15 residues long. V was cut by 3 bases and J by 4 bases, with 15 bases left in between. The rearrangement uses TRBV27 and TRBJ1-2; TRBD1 might be the D (6 bases). The source material was PBMCs. The TCR sequence derives from a woman aged 40 to 50 in good health and CMV-seronegative. CDR3 in DNA: TGTGCCAGCAGTTTCGGAAGGGGGTTCTCCTATGGCTACACCTTC. Translating gives CASSFGRGFSYGYTF.